A single sample is the source of the 19 T cell receptor beta chains below, sequenced in a study of T cell responses to AZD1222 COVID-19 vaccine. Profiling relied on immunoSEQ multiplex PCR, and the TCRdb table lists in-frame clones only, not all of them. The profile shows approximately 150,000 clones, about 89% of them singletons. Material: peripheral blood, obtained on day 0 of AZD1222 vaccination. The receptors were gathered from an adult in good health.

V and J are TRBV7-9 and TRBJ1-5; 8 bases agree with TRBD1. The J segment lost 0 bases and the V segment lost 5 bases, leaving 12 bases of the junction unmatched. Germline CDR1 reads SEHNR; CDR2 reads FQNEAQ (reference sequence). The CDR3 contains 18 residues. In nucleotides, the CDR3 is TGTGCCAGCAGCCCTGGGTCCTTGACAGGGGTTAGCAATCAGCCCCAGCATTTT. Translation gives CASSPGSLTGVSNQPQHF.

The chain employs TRBV6-6 and TRBJ1-1; D call uncertain. The germline gives CDR1 MNHNY, CDR2 SVGAGI (reference sequence). Trimming cost V 5 bases and J 8 bases, with 15 bases left between them. The CDR3 contains 13 residues. CDR3 DNA sequence: TGTGCCAGCAGTCCCAGCGGGCTGTGGGAAGCTTTCTTT. This sequence encodes CASSPSGLWEAFF.

V gene TRBV9 combines with J gene TRBJ1-1; D is uncertain. Germline-derived CDR1 and CDR2 are SGDLS and YYNGEE. V was pared by 0 bases and J by 0 bases, with 9 bases between. The CDR3 is made up of 15 amino acids. The CDR3 sequence: CASSVGADMNTEAFF. In nucleotides, the CDR3 is TGTGCCAGCAGCGTAGGGGCGGATATGAACACTGAAGCTTTCTTT.

The V call is TRBV19, the J call TRBJ2-5; D is perhaps TRBD1 or TRBD2 (5 bases each). Germline V lookup: CDR1 LNHDA, CDR2 SQIVND (reference sequence). This CDR3 has 15 residues. Trimming cost V 4 bases and J 1 base, with 13 bases left between them. DNA for the CDR3: TGTGCCAGTAGTAGGAATCCAGGGAGCCAAGAGACCCAGTACTTC. Translated: CASSRNPGSQETQYF.

In this sample, this clone is medium-sized. The chain carries TRBV7-8 and TRBJ2-7, with D unclear. The CDR3 runs 17 residues. CDR1 is SGHVS, CDR2 FQNEAQ, per germline. V gave up 4 bases and J gave up 0 bases, with 19 bases separating them. CDR3 sequence: CASSYLDGSRPSYEQYV. The CDR3 DNA follows: TGTGCCAGCAGCTATTTAGACGGGTCTCGCCCCTCCTACGAGCAGTACGTC.

This CDR3 is CASSLGQGARQPQHF. CDR3 DNA: TGTGCCAGCAGCTTGGGGCAGGGGGCCCGTCAGCCCCAGCATTTT. The rearrangement uses TRBV5-6 and TRBJ1-5, with 8 bases lining up with TRBD1. CDR3 length equals 15 residues. V trimming: 0 bases; J trimming: 6 bases; junction bases outside the gene matches: 5. Germline V lookup: CDR1 SGHDT, CDR2 YYEEEE.

The chain couples TRBV7-8 to TRBJ1-6; 9 bases are shared with TRBD1. CDR1 is SGHVS and CDR2 is FQNEAQ in the germline V gene. The CDR3 sequence is 15 residues long. Losses at the gene ends were 7 bases for V and 13 bases for J; bases not matched to a gene: 14. This CDR3 is CASTETGTGSLPLHF. The CDR3 DNA reads as TGTGCCAGCACCGAAACCGGGACAGGGTCGCTTCCCCTCCACTTT.

This rearrangement joins TRBV7-9 to TRBJ2-3; D remains unclear. CDR1 is SEHNR and CDR2 is FQNEAQ in the germline V gene (reference sequence). The CDR3 runs 18 residues. V was pared by 8 bases and J by 1 base, with 25 bases between. The CDR3 DNA sequence: TGTGCCAGCGAATCCCGCAGCAGTAGATTTATTGGCACAGATACGCAGTATTTT. This encodes CASESRSSRFIGTDTQYF.

In its sample, this clone was seen once. The rearrangement links TRBV4-3 to TRBJ1-1; the match to TRBD1 covers 10 bases. CDR3 length: 18 amino acids. CDR1 and CDR2 from the germline V gene are LGHNA and YSLEER. V lost 4 bases to trimming and J lost 1 base; unmatched junction nucleotides: 12. Here the CDR3 reads CASSRSPRDRGQNTEAFF. In DNA form, the CDR3 reads TGCGCCAGCAGCCGAAGCCCCCGAGACAGGGGGCAGAACACTGAAGCTTTCTTT.

The chain carries TRBV9 and TRBJ1-4, with D hard to call. Per germline, CDR1 SGDLS and CDR2 YYNGEE. V lost 0 bases, J lost 5 bases, and 14 bases lay in between. This CDR3 has 16 residues. Here the CDR3 DNA reads TGTGCCAGCAGCGTAGTAGTAGGCAGAGGGAATGAAAAACTGTTTTTT. Encoded protein: CASSVVVGRGNEKLFF.

The chain recombines TRBV3-1 (or the pseudogene TRBV3-2) with TRBJ2-4; possibly TRBD1 or TRBD2 for D (5 bases each). V lost 4 bases and J lost 12, with 25 bases in between. The CDR3 length is 16 residues. Germline V gene lookup returns CDR1 LGHDT and CDR2 YNNKEL (reference sequence). For the CDR3, the DNA is TGTGCCAGCAGCCGAAGGGACGGCCAAGAATTTAGGAATCAGTACTTC. This sequence encodes CASSRRDGQEFRNQYF.

This chain joins TRBV6-6 and TRBJ2-7; 8 nucleotides line up with TRBD1. CDR1 and CDR2 (germline): MNHNY, SVGAGI (reference sequence). V gave up 6 bases and J gave up 5 bases; unmatched junction bases: 9. This CDR3 comprises 14 residues. CDR3 sequence reads: CASSRRPTGDEQYF. DNA of the CDR3: TGTGCCAGCAGCCGTCGCCCGACAGGGGACGAGCAGTACTTC.

The chain recombines TRBV12-3 or TRBV12-4 with TRBJ2-7; D remains unclear. This CDR3 is built from 13 residues. Trimming took 8 bases from V and 6 from J, leaving 17 bases between them. CDR3 DNA sequence: TGTGCCAGCCAACGTGTAGGGAACCCCGAGCAGTACTTC. Translated: CASQRVGNPEQYF.

The chain uses TRBV5-1 and TRBJ2-2; 12 positions agree with TRBD2. CDR3 length: 15 amino acids. The V segment lost 5 bases and the J segment 6 bases; nucleotides outside the gene matches: 5. CDR1 is SGHRS, CDR2 YFSETQ, per germline. CDR3 sequence (DNA): TGCGCCAGCAGTTCGGGACTAGCGGGCTCCGGGGAGCTGTTTTTT. As protein: CASSSGLAGSGELFF. The full variable domain, rest sourced from reference TRBV5-1 and TRBJ2-2, is KAGVTQTPRYLIKTRGQQVTLSCSPISGHRSVSWYQQTPGQGLQFLFEYFSETQRNKGNFPGRFSGRQFSNSRSEMNVSTLELGDSALYLCASSSGLAGSGELFFGEGSRLTVL.

This CDR3 reads CASSLEIGQVNQPQHF. CDR3 coding DNA: TGTGCCAGCAGTTTAGAGATTGGACAGGTCAATCAGCCCCAGCATTTT. This chain uses TRBV27 with TRBJ1-5; 7 nucleotides match TRBD1. Looked up from germline, CDR1 is MNHEY and CDR2 is SMNVEV (reference sequence). V dropped 2 bases and J dropped 3; count of bases not matched to a gene: 7. The length of the CDR3 is 16 residues.

The rearrangement links TRBV6-5 to TRBJ2-5, with 8 bases identical to TRBD1. V dropped 5 bases and J dropped 5; count of bases not matched to a gene: 4. The CDR3 loop spans 13 amino acids. Germline CDR1 is MNHEY and CDR2 is SVGAGI. In nucleotides, the CDR3 is TGTGCCAGCAGTCAGGGGGCTGGGGAGACCCAGTACTTC. Translated: CASSQGAGETQYF.

This clone was picked up one time. The rearrangement links TRBV7-2 to TRBJ1-5, with D possibly TRBD1 on 6 matching bases. The CDR3 has 13 residues. Germline V gene lookup returns CDR1 SGHTA and CDR2 FQGNSA. Deletions cut 4 bases from V and 6 bases from J, with 10 bases between. The CDR3: CASSSQGPQPQHF. As DNA, the CDR3 is TGTGCCAGCAGCTCACAGGGCCCTCAGCCCCAGCATTTT.

This chain uses TRBV28 with TRBJ2-7, with 7 bases identical to TRBD1. The V gene's germline CDR1 is MDHEN and CDR2 SYDVKM. This CDR3 spans 15 amino acids. The ends lost 5 bases at V and 2 bases at J; junction bases unmatched: 9. CDR3 nucleotides: TGTGCCAGCAGTGGAGTACAGGGGATCCCCTACGAGCAGTACGTC. Translated, it gives CASSGVQGIPYEQYV.

The chain is built from TRBV7-9 and TRBJ2-2; possibly TRBD1 or TRBD2 for D (5 bases each). Trimming took off 2 bases at V and 9 bases at J, with 16 bases between the two ends. Germline V CDR1 and CDR2: SEHNR, FQNEAQ (reference sequence). The CDR3 loop spans 15 amino acids. This chain's CDR3 is CASSLLGASSRELFF. CDR3 nucleotide sequence: TGTGCCAGCAGCTTACTCGGGGCCTCCTCGAGGGAGCTGTTTTTT.